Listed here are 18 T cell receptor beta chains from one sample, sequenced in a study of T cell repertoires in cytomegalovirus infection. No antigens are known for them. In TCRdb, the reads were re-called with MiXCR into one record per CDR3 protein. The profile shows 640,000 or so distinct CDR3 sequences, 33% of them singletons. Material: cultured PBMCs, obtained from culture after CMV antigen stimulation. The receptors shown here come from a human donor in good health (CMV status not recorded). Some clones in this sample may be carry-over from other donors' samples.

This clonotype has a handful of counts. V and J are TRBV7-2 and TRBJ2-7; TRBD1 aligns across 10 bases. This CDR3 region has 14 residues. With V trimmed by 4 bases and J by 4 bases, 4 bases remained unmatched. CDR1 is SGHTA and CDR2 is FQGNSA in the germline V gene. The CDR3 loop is CASSWDRGEYEQYF. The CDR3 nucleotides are TGTGCCAGCAGCTGGGACAGGGGAGAGTACGAGCAGTACTTC.

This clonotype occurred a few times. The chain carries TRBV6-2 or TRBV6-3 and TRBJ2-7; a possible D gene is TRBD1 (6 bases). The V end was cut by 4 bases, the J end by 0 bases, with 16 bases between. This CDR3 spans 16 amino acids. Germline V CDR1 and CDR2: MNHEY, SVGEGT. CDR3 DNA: TGTGCCAGCAGTTCCATCTCAGGGGCAAGCTCCTACGAGCAGTACTTC. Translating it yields CASSSISGASSYEQYF.

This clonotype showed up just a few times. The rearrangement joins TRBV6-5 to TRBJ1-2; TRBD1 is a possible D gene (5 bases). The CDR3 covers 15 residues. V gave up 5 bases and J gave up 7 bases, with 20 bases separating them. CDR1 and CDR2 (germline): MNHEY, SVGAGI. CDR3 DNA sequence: TGTGCCAGCAGTGCCTCTGCGACAGCCGGCCCTGGCTACACCTTC. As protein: CASSASATAGPGYTF.

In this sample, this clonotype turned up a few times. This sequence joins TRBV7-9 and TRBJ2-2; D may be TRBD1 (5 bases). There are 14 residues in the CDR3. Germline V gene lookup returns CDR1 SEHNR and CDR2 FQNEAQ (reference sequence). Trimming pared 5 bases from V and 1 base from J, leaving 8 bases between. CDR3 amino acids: CASSKTGNTGELFF. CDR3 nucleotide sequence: TGTGCCAGCAGCAAAACAGGGAACACCGGGGAGCTGTTTTTT.

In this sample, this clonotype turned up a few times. The CDR3, as DNA: TGTGCCAGCAGCTTTGGGCGGGGTGAGCAGTTCTTC. It specifies CASSFGRGEQFF. The chain uses TRBV7-2 and TRBJ2-1, with D maybe TRBD2 (6 bases). The CDR3 is 12 residues long. Per the germline V gene, CDR1 is SGHTA and CDR2 is FQGNSA. V dropped 3 bases and J dropped 9 bases, with 9 bases sitting between them. Full variable domain (outside the CDR3, taken from reference TRBV7-2 and TRBJ2-1): GAGVSQSPSNKVTEKGKDVELRCDPISGHTALYWYRQSLGQGLEFLIYFQGNSAPDKSGLPSDRFSAERTGGSVSTLTIQRTQQEDSAVYLCASSFGRGEQFFGPGTRLTVL.

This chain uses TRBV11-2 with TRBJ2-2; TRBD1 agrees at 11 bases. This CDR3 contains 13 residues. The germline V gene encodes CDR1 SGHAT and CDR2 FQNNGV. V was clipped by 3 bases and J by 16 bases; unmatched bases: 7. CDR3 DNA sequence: TGTGCCAGCAGCTTGGACAGGGGGCTGGAGGCGTTTTTT. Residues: CASSLDRGLEAFF.

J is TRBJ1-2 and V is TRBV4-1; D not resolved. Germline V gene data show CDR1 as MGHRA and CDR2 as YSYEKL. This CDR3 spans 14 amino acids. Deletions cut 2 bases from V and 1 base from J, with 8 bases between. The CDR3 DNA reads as TGCGCCAGCAGCCAACAACTAAGTAACTATGGCTACACCTTC. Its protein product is CASSQQLSNYGYTF.

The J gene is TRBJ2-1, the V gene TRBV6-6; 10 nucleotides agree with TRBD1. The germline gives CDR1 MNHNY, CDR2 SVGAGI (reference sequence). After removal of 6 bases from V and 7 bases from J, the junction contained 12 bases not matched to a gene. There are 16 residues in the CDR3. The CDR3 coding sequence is TGTGCCAGCAGATTGCGACCGGGACAGGGGCCGAATGAGCAGTTCTTC. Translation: CASRLRPGQGPNEQFF.

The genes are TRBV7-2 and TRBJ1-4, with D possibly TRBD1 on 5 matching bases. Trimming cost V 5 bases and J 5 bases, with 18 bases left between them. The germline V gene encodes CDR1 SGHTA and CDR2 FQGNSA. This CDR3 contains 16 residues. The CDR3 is CASSRRAGTGNEKLFF. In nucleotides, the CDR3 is TGTGCCAGCAGCCGTCGCGCCGGGACTGGGAATGAAAAACTGTTTTTT.

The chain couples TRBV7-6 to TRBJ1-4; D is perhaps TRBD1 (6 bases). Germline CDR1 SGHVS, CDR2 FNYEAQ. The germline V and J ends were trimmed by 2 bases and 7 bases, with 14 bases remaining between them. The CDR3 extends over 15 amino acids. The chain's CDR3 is CASSLSQGRGEKLFF. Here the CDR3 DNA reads TGTGCCAGCAGCTTATCTCAGGGGAGAGGTGAAAAACTGTTTTTT.

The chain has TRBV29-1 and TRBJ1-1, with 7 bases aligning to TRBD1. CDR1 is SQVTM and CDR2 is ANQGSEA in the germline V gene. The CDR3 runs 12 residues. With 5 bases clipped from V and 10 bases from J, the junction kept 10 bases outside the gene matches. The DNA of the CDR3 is TGCAGCGTTTTACGACAGGGTGGCTTAGCTTTCTTT. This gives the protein CSVLRQGGLAFF. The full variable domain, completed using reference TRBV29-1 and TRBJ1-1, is SAVISQKPSRDICQRGTSLTIQCQVDSQVTMMFWYRQQPGQSLTLIATANQGSEATYESGFVIDKFPISRPNLTFSTLTVSNMSPEDSSIYLCSVLRQGGLAFFGQGTRLTVV.

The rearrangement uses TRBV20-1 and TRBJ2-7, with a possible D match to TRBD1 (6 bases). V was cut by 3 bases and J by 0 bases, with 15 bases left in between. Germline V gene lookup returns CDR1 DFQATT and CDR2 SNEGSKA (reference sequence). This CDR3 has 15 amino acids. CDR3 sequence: CSASRPDSSSYEQYF. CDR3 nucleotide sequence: TGCAGTGCTAGTAGGCCGGACAGCAGCTCCTACGAGCAGTACTTC.

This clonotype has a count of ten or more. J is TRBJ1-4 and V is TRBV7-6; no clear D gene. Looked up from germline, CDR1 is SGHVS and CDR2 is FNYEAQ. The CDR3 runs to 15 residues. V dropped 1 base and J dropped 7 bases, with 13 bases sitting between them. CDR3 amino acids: CASSLGLTGGEKLFF. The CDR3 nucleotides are TGTGCCAGCAGCTTAGGACTCACCGGCGGTGAAAAACTGTTTTTT. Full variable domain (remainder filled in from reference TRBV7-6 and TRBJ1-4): GAGVSQSPRYKVTKRGQDVALRCDPISGHVSLYWYRQALGQGPEFLTYFNYEAQQDKSGLPNDRFSAERPEGSISTLTIQRTEQRDSAMYRCASSLGLTGGEKLFFGSGTQLSVL.

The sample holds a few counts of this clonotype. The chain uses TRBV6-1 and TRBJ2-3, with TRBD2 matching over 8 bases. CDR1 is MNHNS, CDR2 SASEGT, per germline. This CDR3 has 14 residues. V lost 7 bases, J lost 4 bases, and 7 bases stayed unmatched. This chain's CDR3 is CASIPSGGPDTQYF. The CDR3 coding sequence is TGTGCCAGCATCCCCAGCGGGGGACCAGATACGCAGTATTTT.

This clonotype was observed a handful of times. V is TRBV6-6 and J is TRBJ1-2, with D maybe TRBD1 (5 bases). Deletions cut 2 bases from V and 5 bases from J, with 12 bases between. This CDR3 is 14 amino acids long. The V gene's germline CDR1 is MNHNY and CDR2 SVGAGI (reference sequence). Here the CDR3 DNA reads TGTGCCAGCAGTTACACCGGGACGAATTATGGCTACACCTTC. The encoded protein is CASSYTGTNYGYTF.

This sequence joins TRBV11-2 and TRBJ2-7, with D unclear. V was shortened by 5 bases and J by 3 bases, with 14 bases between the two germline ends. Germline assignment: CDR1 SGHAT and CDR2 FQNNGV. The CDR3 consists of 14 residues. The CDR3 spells CASSPRRLSYEQYF. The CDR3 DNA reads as TGTGCCAGCAGCCCCCGACGCCTAAGCTACGAGCAGTACTTC. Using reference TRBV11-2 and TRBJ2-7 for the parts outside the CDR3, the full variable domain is EAGVAQSPRYKIIEKRQSVAFWCNPISGHATLYWYQQILGQGPKLLIQFQNNGVVDDSQLPKDRFSAERLKGVDSTLKIQPAKLEDSAVYLCASSPRRLSYEQYFGPGTRLTVT.

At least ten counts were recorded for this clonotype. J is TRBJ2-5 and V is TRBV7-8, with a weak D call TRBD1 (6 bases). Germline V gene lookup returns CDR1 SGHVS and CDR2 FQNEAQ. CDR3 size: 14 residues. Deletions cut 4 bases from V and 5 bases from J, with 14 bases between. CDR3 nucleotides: TGTGCCAGCAGCTACCACAGGGTTTGGGAGACCCAGTACTTC. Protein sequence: CASSYHRVWETQYF.

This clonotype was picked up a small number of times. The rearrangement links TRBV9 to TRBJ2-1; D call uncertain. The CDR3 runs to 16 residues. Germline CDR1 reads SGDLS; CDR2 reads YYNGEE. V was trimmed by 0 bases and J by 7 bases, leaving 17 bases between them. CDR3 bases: TGTGCCAGCAGCGTAGAGTGGGTATGGTCCCAAAATGAGCAGTTCTTC. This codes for CASSVEWVWSQNEQFF.